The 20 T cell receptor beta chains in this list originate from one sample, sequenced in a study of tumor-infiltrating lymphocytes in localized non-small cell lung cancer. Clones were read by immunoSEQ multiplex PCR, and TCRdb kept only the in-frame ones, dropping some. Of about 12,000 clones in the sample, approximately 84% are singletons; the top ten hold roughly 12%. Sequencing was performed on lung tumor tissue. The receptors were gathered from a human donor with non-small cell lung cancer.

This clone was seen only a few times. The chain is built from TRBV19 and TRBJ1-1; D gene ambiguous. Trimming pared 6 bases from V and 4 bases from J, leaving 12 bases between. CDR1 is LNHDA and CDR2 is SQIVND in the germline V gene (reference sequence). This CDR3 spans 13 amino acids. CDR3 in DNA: TGTGCCAGTAGCGAGAGGGAGGCCACTGAAGCTTTCTTT. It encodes CASSEREATEAFF.

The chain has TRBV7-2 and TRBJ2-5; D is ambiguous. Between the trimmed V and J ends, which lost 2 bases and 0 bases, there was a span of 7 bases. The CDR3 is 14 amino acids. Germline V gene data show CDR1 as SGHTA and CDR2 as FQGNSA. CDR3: CASSLIIDQETQYF. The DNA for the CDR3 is TGTGCCAGCAGCTTAATCATTGACCAAGAGACCCAGTACTTC.

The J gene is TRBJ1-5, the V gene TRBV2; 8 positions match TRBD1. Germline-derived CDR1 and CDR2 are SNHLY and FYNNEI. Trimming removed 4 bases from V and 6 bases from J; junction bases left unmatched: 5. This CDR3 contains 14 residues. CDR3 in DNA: TGTGCCAGCAGTGGACAGGGGAAAACTCAGCCCCAGCATTTT. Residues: CASSGQGKTQPQHF.

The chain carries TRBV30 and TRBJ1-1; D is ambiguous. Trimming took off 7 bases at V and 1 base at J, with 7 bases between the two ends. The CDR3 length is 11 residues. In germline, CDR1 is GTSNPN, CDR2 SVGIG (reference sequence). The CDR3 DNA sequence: TGTGCCTATGAAAGGAACACTGAAGCTTTCTTT. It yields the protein CAYERNTEAFF. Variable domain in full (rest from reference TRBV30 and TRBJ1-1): SQTIHQWPATLVQPVGSPLSLECTVEGTSNPNLYWYRQAAGRGLQLLFYSVGIGQISSEVPQNLSASRPQDRQFILSSKKLLLSDSGFYLCAYERNTEAFFGQGTRLTVV.

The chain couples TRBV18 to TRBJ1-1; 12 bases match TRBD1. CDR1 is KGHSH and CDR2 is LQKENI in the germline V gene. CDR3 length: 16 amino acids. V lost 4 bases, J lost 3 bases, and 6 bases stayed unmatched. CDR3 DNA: TGTGCCAGCTCACGGGACAGGGGGCTAGGTGACACTGAAGCTTTCTTT. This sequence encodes CASSRDRGLGDTEAFF.

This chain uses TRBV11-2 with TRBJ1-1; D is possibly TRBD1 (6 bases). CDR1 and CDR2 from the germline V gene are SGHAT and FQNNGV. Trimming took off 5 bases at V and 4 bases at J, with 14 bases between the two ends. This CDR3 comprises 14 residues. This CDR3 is CASSHRVGSTEAFF. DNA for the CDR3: TGTGCCAGCAGCCACAGGGTTGGTTCCACTGAAGCTTTCTTT.

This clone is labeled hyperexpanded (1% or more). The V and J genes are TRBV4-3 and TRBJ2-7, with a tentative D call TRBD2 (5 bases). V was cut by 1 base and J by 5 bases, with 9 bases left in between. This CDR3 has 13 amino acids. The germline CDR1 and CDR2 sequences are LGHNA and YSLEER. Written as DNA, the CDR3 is TGCGCCAGCAGCCAAGCTGGAGCGGACGAGCAGTACTTC. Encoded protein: CASSQAGADEQYF.

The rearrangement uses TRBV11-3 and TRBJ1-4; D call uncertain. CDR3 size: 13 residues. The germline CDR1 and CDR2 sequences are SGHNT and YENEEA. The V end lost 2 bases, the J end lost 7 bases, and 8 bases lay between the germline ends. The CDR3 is CASSLLGGEKLFF. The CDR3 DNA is TGTGCCAGCAGCTTACTGGGTGGTGAAAAACTGTTTTTT. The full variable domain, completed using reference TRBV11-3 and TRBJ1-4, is EAGVVQSPRYKIIEKKQPVAFWCNPISGHNTLYWYLQNLGQGPELLIRYENEEAVDDSQLPKDRFSAERLKGVDSTLKIQPAELGDSAVYLCASSLLGGEKLFFGSGTQLSVL.

The DNA of the CDR3 is TGTGCCAGCAGCTCTTACATGACCGGGACATATTCTGGCTACACCTTC. Its protein is CASSSYMTGTYSGYTF. V is TRBV5-6 and J is TRBJ1-2; possibly TRBD1 for D (6 bases). V was clipped by 3 bases and J by 7 bases, with 22 bases between them. CDR3 length: 16 residues. Germline V gene lookup returns CDR1 SGHDT and CDR2 YYEEEE.

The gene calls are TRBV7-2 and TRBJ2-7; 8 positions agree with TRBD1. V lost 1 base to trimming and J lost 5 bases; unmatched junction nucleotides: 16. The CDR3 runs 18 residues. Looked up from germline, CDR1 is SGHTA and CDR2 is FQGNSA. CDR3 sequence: CASSLVGTGWIEADEQYF. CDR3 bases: TGTGCCAGCAGCTTAGTGGGGACAGGCTGGATTGAGGCCGACGAGCAGTACTTC.

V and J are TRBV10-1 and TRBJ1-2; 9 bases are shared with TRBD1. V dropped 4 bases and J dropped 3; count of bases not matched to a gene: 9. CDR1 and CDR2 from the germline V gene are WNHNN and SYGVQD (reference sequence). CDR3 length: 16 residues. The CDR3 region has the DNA TGCGCCAGCAGTGGAACGCATGGACAGGGGCACTATGGCTACACCTTC. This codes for CASSGTHGQGHYGYTF.

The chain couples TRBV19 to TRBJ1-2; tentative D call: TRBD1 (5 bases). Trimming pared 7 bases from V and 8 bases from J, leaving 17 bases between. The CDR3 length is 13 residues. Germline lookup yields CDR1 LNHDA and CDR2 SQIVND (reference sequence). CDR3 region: CASTYMGRGGYTF. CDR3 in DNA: TGTGCCAGTACGTACATGGGACGTGGCGGCTACACCTTC.

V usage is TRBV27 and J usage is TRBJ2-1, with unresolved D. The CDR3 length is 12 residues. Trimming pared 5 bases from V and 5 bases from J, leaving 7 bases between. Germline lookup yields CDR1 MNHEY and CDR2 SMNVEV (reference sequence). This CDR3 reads CASSLRDNEQFF. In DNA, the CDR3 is TGTGCCAGCAGTCTTCGGGACAATGAGCAGTTCTTC.

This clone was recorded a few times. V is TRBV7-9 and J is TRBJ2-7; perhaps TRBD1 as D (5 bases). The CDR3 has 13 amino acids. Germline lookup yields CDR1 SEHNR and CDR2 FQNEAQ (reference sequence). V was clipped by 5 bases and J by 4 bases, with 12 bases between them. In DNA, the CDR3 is TGTGCCAGCAGCCCCCCAGGGCCTTACGAGCAGTACTTC. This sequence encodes CASSPPGPYEQYF. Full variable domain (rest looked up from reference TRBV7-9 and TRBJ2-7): DTGVSQNPRHKITKRGQNVTFRCDPISEHNRLYWYRQTLGQGPEFLTYFQNEAQLEKSRLLSDRFSAERPKGSFSTLEIQRTEQGDSAMYLCASSPPGPYEQYFGPGTRLTVT.

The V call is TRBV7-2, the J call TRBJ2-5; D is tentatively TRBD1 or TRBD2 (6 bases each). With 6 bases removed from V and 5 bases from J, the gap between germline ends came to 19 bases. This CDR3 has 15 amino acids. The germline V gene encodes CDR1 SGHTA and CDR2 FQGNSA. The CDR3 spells CASSLQGGGLETQYF. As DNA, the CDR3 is TGTGCCAGCAGTTTACAGGGTGGGGGACTGGAGACCCAGTACTTC.

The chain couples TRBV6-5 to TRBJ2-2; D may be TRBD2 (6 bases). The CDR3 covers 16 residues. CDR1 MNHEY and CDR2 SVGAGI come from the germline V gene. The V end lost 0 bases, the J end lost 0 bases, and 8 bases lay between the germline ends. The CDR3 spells CASSYSAGSNTGELFF. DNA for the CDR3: TGTGCCAGCAGTTACTCGGCGGGGTCGAACACCGGGGAGCTGTTTTTT.

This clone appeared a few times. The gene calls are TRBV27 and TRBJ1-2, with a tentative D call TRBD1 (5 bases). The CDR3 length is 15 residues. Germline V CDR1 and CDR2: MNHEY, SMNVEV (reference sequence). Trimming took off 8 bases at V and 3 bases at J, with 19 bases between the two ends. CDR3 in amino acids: CASGTLGPADYGYTF. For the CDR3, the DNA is TGTGCCAGCGGGACGTTGGGCCCGGCGGACTATGGCTACACCTTC.

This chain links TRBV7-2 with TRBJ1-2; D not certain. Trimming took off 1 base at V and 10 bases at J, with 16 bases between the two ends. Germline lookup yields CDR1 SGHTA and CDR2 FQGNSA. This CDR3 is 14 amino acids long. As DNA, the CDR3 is TGTGCCAGCAGCTTAGAGGTTTCAGGATATTACTACACCTTC. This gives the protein CASSLEVSGYYYTF.

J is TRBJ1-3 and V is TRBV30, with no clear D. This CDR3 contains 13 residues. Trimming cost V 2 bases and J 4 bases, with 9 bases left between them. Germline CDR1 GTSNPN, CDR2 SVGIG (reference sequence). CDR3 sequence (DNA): TGTGCCTGGAGTACTCTAATCGGAAACACCATATATTTT. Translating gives CAWSTLIGNTIYF.

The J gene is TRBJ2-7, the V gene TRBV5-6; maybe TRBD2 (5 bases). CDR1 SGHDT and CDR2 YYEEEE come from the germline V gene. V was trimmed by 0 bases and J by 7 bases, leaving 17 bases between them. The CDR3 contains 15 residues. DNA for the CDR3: TGTGCCAGCAGCTTGGGGGCGGGCGCTATTGGTGAGCAGTACTTC. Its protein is CASSLGAGAIGEQYF.